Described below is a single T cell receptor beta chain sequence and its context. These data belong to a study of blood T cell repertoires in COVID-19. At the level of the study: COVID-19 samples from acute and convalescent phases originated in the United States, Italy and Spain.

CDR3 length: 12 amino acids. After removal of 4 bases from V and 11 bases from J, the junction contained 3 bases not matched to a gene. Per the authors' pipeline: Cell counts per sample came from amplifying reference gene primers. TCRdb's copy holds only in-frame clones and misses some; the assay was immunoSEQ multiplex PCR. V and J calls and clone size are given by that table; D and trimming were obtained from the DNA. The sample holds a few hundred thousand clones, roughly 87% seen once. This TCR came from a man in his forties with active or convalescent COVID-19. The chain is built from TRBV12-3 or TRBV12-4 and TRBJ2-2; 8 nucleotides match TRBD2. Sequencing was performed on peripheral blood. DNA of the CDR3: TGTGCCAGCAGTTCCGGACTAGCCGAGCTGTTTTTT. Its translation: CASSSGLAELFF.